The 15 T cell receptor beta chains listed next were all sequenced from one sample in a study of T cells in Graves' hyperthyroidism and ophthalmopathy. Amplified TCR beta CDR3 regions came from RNA transcripts. HTBI primers were employed in a first-round RT-PCR of the TCR CDR3. MiXCR, applied by TCRdb to the multiplex PCR reads, yields one record per CDR3 protein. This sample has hundreds of thousands of distinct CDR3 sequences, with roughly 14% found just once. Sequences were obtained from blood. Source of these receptors: a woman aged 40 to 50 with Graves' ophthalmopathy.

The V gene is TRBV27, the J gene TRBJ2-5, with TRBD2 identical over 12 bases. Trimming cost V 5 bases and J 5 bases; bases outside gene matches: 9. Germline V lookup: CDR1 MNHEY, CDR2 SMNVEV (reference sequence). The CDR3 spans 16 residues. CDR3 amino acids: CASSAATSGRGETQYF. The CDR3 bases are TGTGCCAGCAGTGCCGCGACTAGCGGGAGAGGGGAGACCCAGTACTTC.

This clonotype was counted a few times. The chain uses TRBV11-3 and TRBJ2-7, with D tentatively TRBD1 or TRBD2 (6 bases each). With 4 bases removed from V and 2 bases from J, the gap between germline ends came to 27 bases. Looked up from germline, CDR1 is SGHNT and CDR2 is YENEEA. This CDR3 region has 19 residues. The CDR3 is CASSSTAPFRGQPPYEQYF. The CDR3, as DNA: TGTGCCAGCAGCTCGACTGCCCCGTTTCGGGGGCAACCACCCTACGAGCAGTACTTC.

This clonotype was seen at least ten times. V gene TRBV24-1 combines with J gene TRBJ2-1, with D maybe TRBD2 (5 bases). Looked up from germline, CDR1 is KGHDR and CDR2 is SFDVKD. Trimming left V 2 bases short and J 3 bases short, with 10 bases between. The CDR3 loop spans 15 amino acids. CDR3 nucleotide sequence: TGTGCCACCAGTGATTCCCGAGCGGTCTACAATGAGCAGTTCTTC. It translates to CATSDSRAVYNEQFF.

This clonotype was detected many times. The rearrangement links TRBV20-1 to TRBJ1-3; the match to TRBD1 covers 7 bases. From germline, CDR1 is DFQATT and CDR2 SNEGSKA (reference sequence). The CDR3 runs 16 residues. Trimming cost V 5 bases and J 0 bases; bases outside gene matches: 10. CDR3 bases: TGCAGTGCTCTGACTTCTCAGGGGGACTCTGGAAACACCATATATTTT. Translation gives CSALTSQGDSGNTIYF.

The chain recombines TRBV5-6 with TRBJ1-2; D is unresolved. This CDR3 comprises 13 residues. The germline V gene has CDR1 SGHDT and CDR2 YYEEEE. V was cut by 0 bases and J by 8 bases, with 11 bases left in between. CDR3 sequence (DNA): TGTGCCAGCAGCTTGGTAGCGGGCTACGGCTACACCTTC. Protein: CASSLVAGYGYTF.

This clonotype was seen ten or more times. The V and J genes are TRBV20-1 and TRBJ1-5, with a tentative D call TRBD1 (5 bases). CDR3 length: 14 residues. Germline V gene data show CDR1 as DFQATT and CDR2 as SNEGSKA (reference sequence). Trimming removed 4 bases at V and 7 bases at J, with 17 bases between. Here the CDR3 DNA reads TGCAGTGCTACCGTGGGTTCCAGGGACCAGCCCCAGCATTTT. Its protein product is CSATVGSRDQPQHF.

This clonotype was seen ten or more times. The J gene is TRBJ2-2, the V gene TRBV12-3 or TRBV12-4, with D possibly TRBD1 on 5 matching bases. Trimming removed 6 bases at V and 0 bases at J, with 11 bases between. This CDR3 is built from 15 residues. CDR3 sequence (DNA): TGTGCCAGCAGCCCGACAGTTCCGAACACCGGGGAGCTGTTTTTT. It translates to CASSPTVPNTGELFF.

In its sample, this clonotype was seen a few times. The chain carries TRBV6-1 and TRBJ2-3, with a tentative D call TRBD1 (5 bases). The V gene's germline CDR1 is MNHNS and CDR2 SASEGT. Trimming removed 7 bases from V and 2 bases from J, with 10 bases in between. This CDR3 spans 13 amino acids. CDR3 protein: CASTRQNTDTQYF. The CDR3 DNA follows: TGTGCCAGCACCAGACAGAACACAGATACGCAGTATTTT.

This clonotype was seen repeatedly, ten times or more. The rearrangement joins TRBV4-1 to TRBJ1-1, with a tentative D call TRBD1 (6 bases). CDR3 length: 13 residues. Germline assignment: CDR1 MGHRA and CDR2 YSYEKL. V was trimmed by 4 bases and J by 4 bases, leaving 10 bases between them. CDR3 residues: CASSRTGFTEAFF. CDR3 DNA sequence: TGCGCCAGCAGCCGCACAGGGTTCACTGAAGCTTTCTTT.

This clonotype occurred many times. The chain couples TRBV11-2 to TRBJ2-7, with 9 bases lining up with TRBD2. Germline V gene data show CDR1 as SGHAT and CDR2 as FQNNGV. V shed 5 bases, J shed 6 bases, and the junction held 14 bases outside the gene matches. This CDR3 has 16 residues. CDR3 nucleotide sequence: TGTGCCAGCAGCGCCCCGGGGAGCGGGAGGTTCTGCGAGCAGTACTTC. This encodes CASSAPGSGRFCEQYF.

This clonotype has ten or more counts. This chain joins TRBV12-3 or TRBV12-4 and TRBJ1-1; D call uncertain. This CDR3 contains 11 residues. The V end was cut by 1 base, the J end by 11 bases, with 8 bases between. The CDR3 region is CASSLGQSAFF. The CDR3 DNA reads as TGTGCCAGCAGTTTAGGACAAAGTGCTTTCTTT.

Turning to this clonotype: Given the absence of the conserved phenylalanine or tryptophan at the CDR3 end, a read error is likely. This chain joins TRBV25-1 and TRBJ1-1; D possibly corresponds to TRBD1 (5 bases). Germline CDR1 and CDR2: MGHDK and SYGVNS. Between the trimmed V and J ends, which lost 7 bases and 8 bases, there was a span of 17 bases. The CDR3 contains 13 residues. CDR3: CASTNGAAGEAFL. For the CDR3, the DNA is TGTGCCAGCACAAATGGGGCAGCGGGAGAAGCTTTCCTT.

The V call is TRBV4-3, the J call TRBJ2-7; 9 nucleotides agree with TRBD1. J gave up 6 bases and V 1 base, and 10 bases lay outside the gene matches. CDR3 size: 16 residues. Germline CDR1 LGHNA, CDR2 YSLEER. CDR3: CASSQGSTGGTGEQYF. The CDR3 DNA sequence: TGCGCCAGCAGCCAAGGCTCGACAGGGGGGACGGGCGAGCAGTACTTC.

The table lists this clonotype with a few counts. The chain recombines TRBV5-1 with TRBJ1-2; D is unclear. Germline loops: CDR1 SGHRS, CDR2 YFSETQ. This CDR3 is 14 amino acids long. V was shortened by 1 base and J by 7 bases, with 14 bases between the two germline ends. The CDR3 sequence: CASSLQGIDRGYTF. The CDR3 DNA follows: TGCGCCAGCAGCTTGCAAGGGATCGACCGTGGCTACACCTTC.

J is TRBJ2-5 and V is TRBV12-3 or TRBV12-4; 7 nucleotides agree with TRBD2. V lost 7 bases and J lost 2; bases outside the gene matches: 4. This CDR3 is built from 13 residues. The DNA of the CDR3 is TGTGCCAGCAAACCAGCGGGACAAGAGACCCAGTACTTC. Translation gives CASKPAGQETQYF.